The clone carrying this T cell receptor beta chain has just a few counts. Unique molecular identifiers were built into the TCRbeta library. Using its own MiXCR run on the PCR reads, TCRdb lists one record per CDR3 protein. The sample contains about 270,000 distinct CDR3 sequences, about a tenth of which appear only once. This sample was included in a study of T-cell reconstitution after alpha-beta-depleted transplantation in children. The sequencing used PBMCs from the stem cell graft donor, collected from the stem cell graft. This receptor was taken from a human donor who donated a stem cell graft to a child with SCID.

The CDR3 sequence is CASSETGDRKTDTQYF. The CDR3 bases are TGTGCCAGCAGCGAAACGGGGGACAGGAAAACAGATACGCAGTATTTT. The gene calls are TRBV2 and TRBJ2-3, with 8 bases that match TRBD1. The germline gives CDR1 SNHLY, CDR2 FYNNEI. The CDR3 runs to 16 residues. Losses at the gene ends were 6 bases for V and 3 bases for J; bases not matched to a gene: 11.